A selection of T cell receptor beta chains follows, all from one sample in a study of blood T cell repertoires in COVID-19. Generated by immunoSEQ multiplex PCR, the TCRdb table keeps only in-frame clones and is missing some. In the table there are about 190,000 clones, 84% of which are singletons. Sequencing was performed on peripheral blood. The origin of the receptors is an older woman with active or convalescent COVID-19. Both conserved end residues are trimmed from each CDR3. A D gene is named only where the DNA matches it firmly.

d_call: TRBD2
j_call: TRBJ2-3
v_call: TRBV28
cdr3_length: 14
cdr3_aa: ASSPPSGSGTDTQY

d_call: -
j_call: TRBJ1-6
v_call: TRBV6-6
cdr3_length: 12
cdr3_aa: ASSRRQVVTPLH

d_call: -
j_call: TRBJ2-7
v_call: TRBV7-3
cdr3_length: 12
cdr3_aa: ASNKQGSSYEQY

d_call: TRBD2
j_call: TRBJ2-3
v_call: TRBV4-1
cdr3_length: 17
cdr3_aa: ASSQEGLAGFSLADTQY

d_call: TRBD1
j_call: TRBJ1-2
v_call: TRBV27
cdr3_length: 11
cdr3_aa: ASCAGGDYGYT

d_call: TRBD1
j_call: TRBJ2-7
v_call: TRBV3-1/TRBV3-2
cdr3_length: 13
cdr3_aa: ASSQVAGQVYEQY

d_call: -
j_call: TRBJ1-5
v_call: TRBV28
cdr3_length: 13
cdr3_aa: ASTGTQRGNQPQH

d_call: TRBD2
j_call: TRBJ2-1
v_call: TRBV4-1
cdr3_length: 12
cdr3_aa: ASSQDAGLASLF

d_call: TRBD1
j_call: TRBJ2-5
v_call: TRBV2
cdr3_length: 12
cdr3_aa: ASSPTGVAETQY

d_call: TRBD1
j_call: TRBJ2-3
v_call: TRBV7-3
cdr3_length: 14
cdr3_aa: ASSPQGQGIADTQY

d_call: -
j_call: TRBJ1-3
v_call: TRBV6-5
cdr3_length: 13
cdr3_aa: ASSPGFNSGNTIY

d_call: TRBD2
j_call: TRBJ2-3
v_call: TRBV19
cdr3_length: 13
cdr3_aa: ASSKRDSPTDTQY

d_call: TRBD2
j_call: TRBJ2-5
v_call: TRBV13
cdr3_length: 17
cdr3_aa: ASSATSSGRSRYQETQY

d_call: -
j_call: TRBJ1-4
v_call: TRBV2
cdr3_length: 11
cdr3_aa: ASSDPPNGKLF

d_call: -
j_call: TRBJ1-3
v_call: TRBV5-1
cdr3_length: 13
cdr3_aa: ASRLNSLSGNTIY

d_call: -
j_call: TRBJ1-3
v_call: TRBV27
cdr3_length: 12
cdr3_aa: ASSLSGGADTIY

d_call: TRBD2
j_call: TRBJ2-2
v_call: TRBV28
cdr3_length: 13
cdr3_aa: ASSFASGRPGELF

d_call: TRBD1
j_call: TRBJ2-2
v_call: TRBV13
cdr3_length: 14
cdr3_aa: ASSLEGTENTGELF

d_call: TRBD1
j_call: TRBJ2-3
v_call: TRBV5-1
cdr3_length: 12
cdr3_aa: ASSWGTATDTQY

d_call: -
j_call: TRBJ2-1
v_call: TRBV7-9
cdr3_length: 12
cdr3_aa: ASSSPDGHNEQF

d_call: -
j_call: TRBJ1-1
v_call: TRBV19
cdr3_length: 13
cdr3_aa: ASSIRDSRNTEAF

d_call: TRBD1
j_call: TRBJ1-5
v_call: TRBV19
cdr3_length: 13
cdr3_aa: ATRDSLYSNQPQH

d_call: TRBD1
j_call: TRBJ2-7
v_call: TRBV5-1
cdr3_length: 12
cdr3_aa: ASSLGQGFYEQY

d_call: -
j_call: TRBJ2-3
v_call: TRBV2
cdr3_length: 13
cdr3_aa: ASSENYGITDTQY

d_call: TRBD1
j_call: TRBJ2-3
v_call: TRBV18
cdr3_length: 15
cdr3_aa: ASSPFSPEGAADTQY

d_call: -
j_call: TRBJ2-1
v_call: TRBV5-4
cdr3_length: 12
cdr3_aa: ASSLQAGYNEQF

d_call: -
j_call: TRBJ1-1
v_call: TRBV19
cdr3_length: 12
cdr3_aa: ASSLGQLNTEAF

d_call: -
j_call: TRBJ2-6
v_call: TRBV7-2
cdr3_length: 13
cdr3_aa: ASSAYRAGANVLT

d_call: TRBD1
j_call: TRBJ1-6
v_call: TRBV19
cdr3_length: 14
cdr3_aa: ASSITGGPDNSPLH

d_call: TRBD2
j_call: TRBJ2-1
v_call: TRBV19
cdr3_length: 12
cdr3_aa: ACGLAGGRGEQF

d_call: TRBD1
j_call: TRBJ1-2
v_call: TRBV5-7
cdr3_length: 13
cdr3_aa: ASSFRGQANYGYT

d_call: -
j_call: TRBJ1-3
v_call: TRBV3-1/TRBV3-2
cdr3_length: 12
cdr3_aa: ASSQGAGGNTIY

d_call: -
j_call: TRBJ1-5
v_call: TRBV12-3/TRBV12-4
cdr3_length: 10
cdr3_aa: ASNAGRQPQH

d_call: TRBD1
j_call: TRBJ1-5
v_call: TRBV7-9
cdr3_length: 13
cdr3_aa: ASSLGQGVSQPQH

d_call: -
j_call: TRBJ2-4
v_call: TRBV5-5
cdr3_length: 11
cdr3_aa: ASSAGQGSIQY

d_call: TRBD1
j_call: TRBJ1-4
v_call: TRBV6-2/TRBV6-3
cdr3_length: 12
cdr3_aa: ASSSRGRNEKLF

d_call: TRBD2
j_call: TRBJ2-1
v_call: TRBV5-5
cdr3_length: 13
cdr3_aa: ASITTSGSINEQF

d_call: -
j_call: TRBJ2-5
v_call: TRBV9
cdr3_length: 10
cdr3_aa: ASSGSGETQY

d_call: TRBD1
j_call: TRBJ1-1
v_call: TRBV19
cdr3_length: 13
cdr3_aa: ASSMATGGNTEAF

d_call: TRBD2
j_call: TRBJ2-5
v_call: TRBV19
cdr3_length: 15
cdr3_aa: ASSSGLAGLFGETQY

d_call: TRBD2
j_call: TRBJ2-7
v_call: TRBV3-1/TRBV3-2
cdr3_length: 13
cdr3_aa: ASSQRGGSGYEQY

d_call: -
j_call: TRBJ2-2
v_call: TRBV7-3
cdr3_length: 13
cdr3_aa: ASSSAGPNTGELF

d_call: -
j_call: TRBJ2-7
v_call: TRBV19
cdr3_length: 15
cdr3_aa: ASSSLPGQGKAYEQY

d_call: -
j_call: TRBJ2-3
v_call: TRBV27
cdr3_length: 14
cdr3_aa: ASTVQGSLSTDTQY

d_call: TRBD1
j_call: TRBJ1-2
v_call: TRBV3-1/TRBV3-2
cdr3_length: 15
cdr3_aa: ASNPPAANQGQGGYT

d_call: -
j_call: TRBJ2-7
v_call: TRBV18
cdr3_length: 14
cdr3_aa: ASSPEGGAGPYEQY

d_call: -
j_call: TRBJ1-3
v_call: TRBV30
cdr3_length: 12
cdr3_aa: AWSLKGAGNTIY

d_call: TRBD1
j_call: TRBJ1-2
v_call: TRBV5-1
cdr3_length: 11
cdr3_aa: ASSRTGVYGYT

d_call: TRBD1
j_call: TRBJ2-2
v_call: TRBV24-1
cdr3_length: 13
cdr3_aa: ATRPGTDATGELF

d_call: TRBD1
j_call: TRBJ1-4
v_call: TRBV2
cdr3_length: 14
cdr3_aa: ASSSRGTAIGEKLF

d_call: TRBD1
j_call: TRBJ1-4
v_call: TRBV28
cdr3_length: 13
cdr3_aa: ASSPAGTVNEKLF

d_call: -
j_call: TRBJ1-6
v_call: TRBV7-6
cdr3_length: 13
cdr3_aa: ASSPSEGSNSPLH

d_call: TRBD1
j_call: TRBJ2-6
v_call: TRBV6-2/TRBV6-3
cdr3_length: 16
cdr3_aa: ASSRRTGGRSGANVLT

d_call: TRBD2
j_call: TRBJ2-1
v_call: TRBV3-1/TRBV3-2
cdr3_length: 20
cdr3_aa: ASSQEGPWTSGRKETYNEQF

d_call: -
j_call: TRBJ2-3
v_call: TRBV9
cdr3_length: 14
cdr3_aa: ASSEQGGTLLDTQY

d_call: -
j_call: TRBJ1-1
v_call: TRBV24-1
cdr3_length: 9
cdr3_aa: ATRRGTEAF

d_call: -
j_call: TRBJ2-2
v_call: TRBV3-1/TRBV3-2
cdr3_length: 15
cdr3_aa: ASSTKYPKLTTGELF

d_call: TRBD2
j_call: TRBJ2-1
v_call: TRBV10-3
cdr3_length: 18
cdr3_aa: AISGGGLPFSYSSYNEQF

d_call: -
j_call: TRBJ2-1
v_call: TRBV7-9
cdr3_length: 13
cdr3_aa: ASSSPAYSYNEQF

d_call: -
j_call: TRBJ2-5
v_call: TRBV2
cdr3_length: 12
cdr3_aa: ASRDNRGLETQY